This T cell receptor beta chain was recorded in a study of Ad26.COV2.S vaccination and SARS-CoV-2 variants. At the level of the study: The COV1001 Ad26.COV2.S trial arm included the donor. Each vaccinee took Ad26.COV2.S intramuscularly, once or twice 56 days apart.

Trimming took 2 bases from V and 4 from J; bases not matched to a gene: 5. Per germline, CDR1 MNHEY and CDR2 SMNVEV (reference sequence). The CDR3 runs 15 residues. Profiling relied on immunoSEQ multiplex PCR, and the TCRdb table lists in-frame clones only, not all of them. The sample has about 390,000 clones, approximately 90% seen once; the top ten hold under 2%. Notes on the study in general: Spike-specific TCR breadth ran higher among vaccine recipients than placebo recipients. Total T cell responses, in the TCR breadth and depth analyses, may have been underestimated.

Stated treatment: 19 received Ad26.COV2.S at low or high dose, single or two shots; about 5 received placebo; per-sample allocation not given. After the first vaccine or placebo injection, samples were drawn on day 63. This clone was recorded only once. The antigen is not known. The source material was peripheral blood, sampled in a trial of Ad26.COV2.S vaccine versus placebo. This clonotype was obtained from a person between 18 and 60 years old who received the Ad26.COV2.S COVID-19 vaccine or a placebo. V gene TRBV27 combines with J gene TRBJ2-7; the match to TRBD1 covers 10 bases. The CDR3: CASSLLDRGAYEQYF. The CDR3 DNA reads as TGTGCCAGCAGTTTACTGGACAGGGGGGCTTACGAGCAGTACTTC.